These 8 T cell receptor beta chains were sequenced from one sample in a study of shared clonotypes between healthy human individuals. The repertoire was sequenced with immunoSEQ multiplex PCR; TCRdb's copy has only in-frame clones and lacks some. The repertoire consists of hundreds of thousands of clones, with 77% occurring once and the leading ten covering around 12%. Sequencing was performed on PBMCs. The receptors were gathered from a woman aged 35 to 49 in good health. Some clones in this sample may be carry-over from other donors' samples.

The sample holds a few counts of this clone. Within the sample, other DNA sequences also encode this same CDR3. The chain links TRBV21-1 to TRBJ1-4. TRBV21-1 is classified as a pseudogene. The CDR3 length is 14 residues. The CDR3, as DNA: TGTGCCAGCAGCAAATGCGTTTTTAATGAAAAACTGTTTTTT. It yields the protein CASSKCVFNEKLFF.

In regard to this clone: The identical CDR3 is also encoded by other nucleotide sequences in the sample. The V and J genes are TRBV18 and TRBJ2-7, with 8 bases that match TRBD1. This CDR3 is 15 amino acids long. Per germline, CDR1 KGHSH and CDR2 LQKENI. The trim removed 2 bases at V and 6 bases at J, leaving 9 bases unmatched. The CDR3 loop is CASSPVEAGGSEQYF. DNA of the CDR3: TGTGCCAGCTCACCAGTGGAGGCAGGGGGCAGCGAGCAGTACTTC.

Points on this clone: This could be a read error, since a much larger clone is one nucleotide away. The V call is TRBV11-2, the J call TRBJ2-7; D call uncertain. Per germline, CDR1 SGHAT and CDR2 FQNNGV. This CDR3 region has 12 residues. The CDR3 region is CASSLGASEQYF. In DNA, the CDR3 is TGCGCCAGCAGCCTGGGTGCTTCCGAGCAGTACTTC. The variable domain in full, with the rest retrieved from reference TRBV11-2 and TRBJ2-7, is EAGVAQSPRYKIIEKRQSVAFWCNPISGHATLYWYQQILGQGPKLLIQFQNNGVVDDSQLPKDRFSAERLKGVDSTLKIQPAKLEDSAVYLCASSLGASEQYFGPGTRLTVT.

This clone was counted a few times. A much larger clone sits a single nucleotide away, making a read error possible. This sample also contains other DNA sequences that code for the same CDR3. V usage is TRBV19 and J usage is TRBJ2-7, with unresolved D. Germline V gives CDR1 LNHDA, CDR2 SQIVND (reference sequence). V lost 5 bases to trimming and J lost 6 bases, with 14 bases between them. CDR3 length: 13 amino acids. The CDR3 nucleotides are TGTGCCAGTAGTCAAACGGACGGTTTCGAGCAGTACTTC. Translated: CASSQTDGFEQYF.

This clone was detected once. The J gene is TRBJ1-5, the V gene TRBV6-1; D unresolved. Germline V gives CDR1 MNHNS, CDR2 SASEGT. CDR3 length: 13 residues. V lost 7 bases to trimming and J lost 0 bases, with 7 bases between them. The CDR3 nucleotides read TGTGCCAGCAATGTCAATAGCAATCAGCCCCAGCATTTT. Its translation: CASNVNSNQPQHF.

The chain joins TRBV6-4 to TRBJ1-5; 7 nucleotides agree with TRBD1. J gave up 5 bases and V 6 bases, and 7 bases lay outside the gene matches. There are 14 residues in the CDR3. From germline, CDR1 is MRHNA and CDR2 SNTAGT. The CDR3 DNA reads TGTGCCAGCAGCCCAGACAGGGAAGATCAGCCCCAGCATTTT. As protein: CASSPDREDQPQHF.

The chain carries TRBV27 and TRBJ2-7; 8 bases map to TRBD2. With 4 bases clipped from V and 7 bases from J, the junction kept 12 bases outside the gene matches. CDR3 length: 15 residues. In germline, CDR1 is MNHEY, CDR2 SMNVEV (reference sequence). CDR3 region: CASSSLAPGLDEQYF. The DNA for the CDR3 is TGTGCCAGCAGTTCCCTGGCTCCGGGACTAGATGAGCAGTACTTC.

The chain is built from TRBV10-2 and TRBJ2-5; TRBD2 aligns across 13 bases. This CDR3 region has 16 residues. The V and J ends lost 2 bases and 5 bases, in that order; junction bases with no gene match: 5. Germline V gene data show CDR1 as WSHSY and CDR2 as SAAADI. The CDR3 region is CASSETSGRAEETQYF. The CDR3 nucleotides are TGCGCCAGCAGTGAGACTAGCGGGAGGGCCGAGGAGACCCAGTACTTC.